Listed here are 32 T cell receptor beta chains from one sample, sequenced in a study of shared clonotypes between healthy human individuals. The table came from immunoSEQ multiplex PCR; TCRdb's copy has only in-frame clones and leaves some out. Of some 500,000 clones in the sample, roughly three quarters were seen once. The specimen sequenced was PBMCs. The receptor source for this set is a woman aged 35 to 49 in good health. Some clones in this sample may be carry-over from other donors' samples.

This chain joins TRBV5-6 and TRBJ1-5; 9 nucleotides agree with TRBD1. V was clipped by 4 bases and J by 7 bases; unmatched bases: 9. CDR1 and CDR2 (germline): SGHDT, YYEEEE. The CDR3 extends over 15 amino acids. The CDR3 bases are TGTGCCAGCAGCGGCGGACAGGGGATAAGACAGCCCCAGCATTTT. Its translation is CASSGGQGIRQPQHF.

CDR3 coding DNA: TGTGCCAGCAGCCACGGGACTAGCAGGGGAGCCGGGGAGCTGTTTTTT. Translated, it gives CASSHGTSRGAGELFF. V and J are TRBV13 and TRBJ2-2; 9 bases fit TRBD2. The CDR3 length is 16 residues. V shed 5 bases and J 6 bases; nucleotides not matched to a gene: 10. The germline CDR1 and CDR2 sequences are PRHDT and FYEKMQ (reference sequence). Full variable domain (outside the CDR3, taken from reference TRBV13 and TRBJ2-2): AAGVIQSPRHLIKEKRETATLKCYPIPRHDTVYWYQQGPGQDPQFLISFYEKMQSDKGSIPDRFSAQQFSDYHSELNMSSLELGDSALYFCASSHGTSRGAGELFFGEGSRLTVL.

The rearrangement links TRBV7-9 to TRBJ2-1; D is ambiguous. CDR1 SEHNR and CDR2 FQNEAQ come from the germline V gene (reference sequence). The CDR3 loop spans 12 amino acids. Between the trimmed V and J ends, which lost 6 bases and 7 bases, there was a span of 10 bases. This CDR3 reads CASRPSSNEQFF. The DNA of the CDR3 is TGTGCCAGCAGACCATCTAGTAATGAGCAGTTCTTC.

The chain carries TRBV6-5 and TRBJ2-1; D call uncertain. This CDR3 region has 13 residues. V gave up 5 bases and J gave up 2 bases, with 7 bases separating them. Per the germline V gene, CDR1 is MNHEY and CDR2 is SVGAGI. CDR3: CASSPGPYNEQFF. The DNA of the CDR3 is TGTGCCAGCAGTCCCGGCCCCTACAATGAGCAGTTCTTC.

This clone was counted ten times or more. The V and J genes are TRBV5-4 and TRBJ2-1, with 9 nucleotides matching TRBD1. This CDR3 comprises 13 residues. Germline V gives CDR1 SGHNT, CDR2 YYREEE (reference sequence). Trimming took 4 bases from V and 9 from J; bases not matched to a gene: 5. This CDR3 reads CASSRTGVGEQFF. CDR3 in DNA: TGTGCCAGCAGCCGGACAGGGGTGGGTGAGCAGTTCTTC.

V is TRBV7-3 and J is TRBJ2-7, with D maybe TRBD2 (6 bases). V was cut by 2 bases and J by 3 bases, with 11 bases left in between. Germline V CDR1 and CDR2: SGHTA, FQGTGA. The CDR3 runs to 14 residues. The CDR3 loop reads CASSLDGGDYEQYF. CDR3 in DNA: TGTGCCAGCAGCTTAGACGGGGGAGACTACGAGCAGTACTTC.

This chain joins TRBV29-1 and TRBJ2-5; TRBD1 aligns across 7 bases. CDR1 and CDR2 (germline): SQVTM, ANQGSEA. Trimming removed 7 bases from V and 5 bases from J; junction bases left unmatched: 10. The CDR3 totals 13 residues. The CDR3 spells CSGTGVPSETQYF. The CDR3 region has the DNA TGCAGCGGTACAGGGGTTCCTTCTGAGACCCAGTACTTC.

The genes are TRBV7-8 and TRBJ2-1; 8 nucleotides align to TRBD2. Per germline, CDR1 SGHVS and CDR2 FQNEAQ. The CDR3 extends over 15 amino acids. With 5 bases clipped from V and 4 bases from J, the junction kept 7 bases outside the gene matches. Here the CDR3 reads CASSPRLAGYNEQFF. The CDR3 DNA sequence: TGTGCCAGCAGCCCCCGGCTAGCGGGTTACAATGAGCAGTTCTTC.

The chain couples TRBV6-1 to TRBJ2-7, with TRBD2 matching over 8 bases. The trim removed 7 bases at V and 1 base at J, leaving 9 bases unmatched. The V gene's germline CDR1 is MNHNS and CDR2 SASEGT. The CDR3 spans 15 residues. As DNA, the CDR3 is TGTGCCAGCAATCGGGCGGGAGGTCTGTCCTACGAGCAGTACTTC. It is translated as CASNRAGGLSYEQYF.

V gene TRBV4-3 combines with J gene TRBJ1-3; a weak D match, TRBD1 (5 bases). CDR1 and CDR2 from the germline V gene are LGHNA and YSLEER. V lost 4 bases to trimming and J lost 2 bases, with 18 bases between them. The CDR3 contains 17 residues. The CDR3 DNA reads TGCGCCAGCAGCCCAAGAGGGGAGGGCAGGGCTGGAAACACCATATATTTT. Protein sequence: CASSPRGEGRAGNTIYF.

Turning to this clone: A read error may be the cause here, since a much bigger clone is one base away. V and J are TRBV11-2 and TRBJ1-3; D gene ambiguous. Germline lookup yields CDR1 SGHAT and CDR2 FQNNGV. The CDR3 totals 14 residues. The ends were cut back, 1 base at V and 1 base at J, with 5 bases in the middle. This chain's CDR3 is CASSLGRSGNTIYF. In nucleotides, the CDR3 is TGTGCCAGCAGCTTAGGGAGATCTGGAAACACCATATATTTT.

The chain couples TRBV7-3 to TRBJ2-5; 7 positions agree with TRBD2. V dropped 6 bases and J dropped 5; count of bases not matched to a gene: 12. CDR1 and CDR2 from the germline V gene are SGHTA and FQGTGA. The CDR3 extends over 15 amino acids. In DNA form, the CDR3 reads TGTGCCAGCAGTAGAAGCGGGATTCGGGGGGAGACCCAGTACTTC. Its protein product is CASSRSGIRGETQYF.

The chain joins TRBV2 to TRBJ2-7; D gene ambiguous. V was shortened by 7 bases and J by 3 bases, with 13 bases between the two germline ends. CDR3 length: 13 amino acids. Germline CDR1 and CDR2: SNHLY and FYNNEI. The CDR3 DNA reads as TGTGCCAGCACCCTACGATTTGGCTACGAGCAGTACTTC. It codes for CASTLRFGYEQYF. Variable domain in full (rest from reference TRBV2 and TRBJ2-7): EPEVTQTPSHQVTQMGQEVILRCVPISNHLYFYWYRQILGQKVEFLVSFYNNEISEKSEIFDDQFSVERPDGSNFTLKIRSTKLEDSAMYFCASTLRFGYEQYFGPGTRLTVT.

To note about this clone: The likely explanation is a read error, given a far larger clone one base away. V and J are TRBV11-2 and TRBJ1-2; D not resolved. The CDR3 is 13 amino acids. In germline, CDR1 is SGHAT, CDR2 FQNNGV. The CDR3 DNA reads as TGTGCCAGCAGCTTGAAATCCAGCTATGGCTACGCCTTC. This encodes CASSLKSSYGYAF. The variable domain in full, with the rest retrieved from reference TRBV11-2 and TRBJ1-2, is EAGVAQSPRYKIIEKRQSVAFWCNPISGHATLYWYQQILGQGPKLLIQFQNNGVVDDSQLPKDRFSAERLKGVDSTLKIQPAKLEDSAVYLCASSLKSSYGYAFGSGTRLTVV.

To note about this clone: The same CDR3 arises from other DNA sequences in this sample as well. The chain carries TRBV19 and TRBJ1-5; tentatively, D is TRBD1 (5 bases). There are 13 residues in the CDR3. Germline V CDR1 and CDR2: LNHDA, SQIVND (reference sequence). V was pared by 5 bases and J by 2 bases, with 7 bases between. In nucleotides, the CDR3 is TGTGCCAGTAGTGGGACGGGCAATCAGCCCCAGCATTTT. Its translation is CASSGTGNQPQHF.

J is TRBJ1-1 and V is TRBV5-1; D gene unclear. The CDR3 runs to 12 residues. Per the germline V gene, CDR1 is SGHRS and CDR2 is YFSETQ. Trimming took off 1 base at V and 5 bases at J, with 6 bases between the two ends. CDR3 sequence reads: CASSLSGTEAFF. As DNA, the CDR3 is TGCGCCAGCAGCTTGAGTGGGACTGAAGCTTTCTTT.

The rearrangement uses TRBV9 and TRBJ2-6; D is perhaps TRBD2 (7 bases). V was trimmed by 0 bases and J by 0 bases, leaving 16 bases between them. Germline CDR1 SGDLS, CDR2 YYNGEE. This CDR3 region has 19 residues. CDR3 residues: CASSVVGGDGGSGANVLTF. The CDR3 DNA sequence: TGTGCCAGCAGCGTAGTAGGGGGGGACGGAGGCTCTGGGGCCAACGTCCTGACTTTC.

The rearrangement uses TRBV9 and TRBJ2-7; 9 bases agree with TRBD2. The germline gives CDR1 SGDLS, CDR2 YYNGEE. The length of the CDR3 is 15 residues. J gave up 0 bases and V 0 bases, and 1 base lay outside the gene matches. The CDR3 nucleotides read TGTGCCAGCAGCGTAGGACTAGCGGCCTCCTACGAGCAGTACTTC. Its translation: CASSVGLAASYEQYF.

V is TRBV10-1 and J is TRBJ2-1; 8 positions match TRBD2. The germline gives CDR1 WNHNN, CDR2 SYGVQD (reference sequence). This CDR3 comprises 16 residues. The J segment lost 8 bases and the V segment lost 1 base, leaving 10 bases of the junction unmatched. CDR3 amino acids: CASSEYLSGGPYEQFF. CDR3 bases: TGCGCCAGCAGTGAGTACCTGTCGGGAGGGCCGTATGAGCAGTTCTTC.

CDR3 amino acids: CASSQGLAEVGSSYEQYF. The DNA for the CDR3 is TGTGCCAGCAGCCAAGGTCTAGCGGAAGTGGGAAGCTCCTACGAGCAGTACTTC. The chain couples TRBV4-2 to TRBJ2-7; 7 bases map to TRBD2. The CDR3 is made up of 18 amino acids. V lost 1 base and J lost 0; bases outside the gene matches: 12. The germline V gene encodes CDR1 LGHNA and CDR2 YNFKEQ.

This clone appeared a few times. The CDR3 protein is CSVETGGFTEAFF. As DNA, the CDR3 is TGCAGCGTCGAGACAGGGGGCTTTACTGAAGCTTTCTTT. J is TRBJ1-1 and V is TRBV29-1; 10 positions match TRBD1. J was trimmed by 5 bases and V by 6 bases; bases with no gene match: 6. The CDR3 sequence is 13 residues long. Germline CDR1 SQVTM, CDR2 ANQGSEA.

In regard to this clone: A read error is the likely source, as a far larger clone sits one nucleotide away. The J gene is TRBJ2-2, the V gene TRBV10-2; 8 bases align to TRBD2. The V gene's germline CDR1 is WSHSY and CDR2 SAAADI. The CDR3 has 15 residues. V shed 6 bases and J 6 bases; nucleotides not matched to a gene: 9. The CDR3 nucleotides are TGCGCCAGCAGAAAGCGGGAGCGCGCGGCCGGGGAGCTGTTTTTT. Amino acids: CASRKRERAAGELFF.

Details on this clone: A much larger clone lies a single base off, so this may be a read error. V usage is TRBV7-2 and J usage is TRBJ1-6, with 9 bases lining up with TRBD1. CDR3 size: 13 residues. Germline CDR1 reads SGHTA; CDR2 reads FQGNSA. CDR3 sequence: CASSRDRASPPHF. CDR3 sequence (DNA): TGTGCCAGCAGCAGGGACAGGGCTTCACCCCCCCACTTT.

The J gene is TRBJ2-7, the V gene TRBV28; 16 nucleotides match TRBD2. This CDR3 is built from 17 residues. Germline V CDR1 and CDR2: MDHEN, SYDVKM. V trimming: 1 base; J trimming: 4 bases; junction bases outside the gene matches: 4. The CDR3 DNA follows: TGTGCCAGCAGTTTATCTGGGACTAGCGGGAGGGCTTACGAGCAGTACTTC. Amino acid sequence: CASSLSGTSGRAYEQYF.

For this clone: With a much larger clone just one base away, this may be a read error. Other DNA sequences in this sample translate to the same CDR3. The chain uses TRBV30 and TRBJ1-3, with D tentatively TRBD1 (5 bases). CDR3 length: 14 residues. Trimming pared 1 base from V and 1 base from J, leaving 8 bases between. Germline-derived CDR1 and CDR2 are GTSNPN and SVGIG (reference sequence). The CDR3 DNA reads as TGTGCCTGGAGTGAAAGGGGTTCTGGAAACACCATATATTTT. This sequence encodes CAWSERGSGNTIYF.

V and J are TRBV2 and TRBJ2-7, with TRBD1 as a possible D gene (5 bases). Trimming took 4 bases from V and 0 from J, leaving 10 bases between them. Germline V gene sequence: CDR1 SNHLY, CDR2 FYNNEI. The CDR3 runs to 14 residues. The CDR3 DNA sequence: TGTGCCAGCAGTGTCGCCAGGGACTCCTACGAGCAGTACTTC. It translates to CASSVARDSYEQYF.

The V gene is TRBV19, the J gene TRBJ1-5; D gene unclear. Germline-derived CDR1 and CDR2 are LNHDA and SQIVND (reference sequence). The CDR3 has 15 amino acids. Trimming took off 4 bases at V and 0 bases at J, with 10 bases between the two ends. DNA of the CDR3: TGTGCCAGTAGTACCCTCGCTGATAGCAATCAGCCCCAGCATTTT. It translates to CASSTLADSNQPQHF.

This clone was observed a few times. This rearrangement joins TRBV7-2 to TRBJ1-1; perhaps TRBD1 as D (5 bases). This CDR3 comprises 15 residues. Deletions cut 0 bases from V and 0 bases from J, with 8 bases between. Germline loops: CDR1 SGHTA, CDR2 FQGNSA. DNA of the CDR3: TGTGCCAGCAGCTTAGCTTCAGGGATGAACACTGAAGCTTTCTTT. Its translation is CASSLASGMNTEAFF.

This clone was picked up a small number of times. CDR3 sequence reads: CASSLDAGTVSETQYF. The CDR3 region has the DNA TGCGCCAGCAGCTTGGACGCGGGGACGGTGTCAGAGACCCAGTACTTC. V and J are TRBV5-1 and TRBJ2-5; possible D gene TRBD2, 6 bases. The germline V and J ends were trimmed by 0 bases and 4 bases, with 16 bases remaining between them. This CDR3 has 16 residues. Germline lookup yields CDR1 SGHRS and CDR2 YFSETQ.

The rearrangement links TRBV19 to TRBJ2-1; D gene unclear. The CDR3 runs to 13 residues. CDR1 and CDR2 (germline): LNHDA, SQIVND (reference sequence). V lost 5 bases, J lost 9 bases, and 14 bases lay in between. CDR3 in DNA: TGTGCCAGTAGTGTATCCCCGGGCGGTGAGCAGTTCTTC. Translated, it gives CASSVSPGGEQFF.

This chain links TRBV19 with TRBJ2-5; 13 nucleotides match TRBD2. The V segment lost 5 bases and the J segment 4 bases; nucleotides outside the gene matches: 4. The CDR3 is 15 residues long. Germline CDR1 and CDR2: LNHDA and SQIVND (reference sequence). The CDR3 sequence is CASSARLAGGETQYF. Here the CDR3 DNA reads TGTGCCAGTAGTGCCAGACTAGCGGGAGGAGAGACCCAGTACTTC.

The chain carries TRBV18 and TRBJ2-7; 10 nucleotides align to TRBD1. The CDR3 covers 13 residues. After removal of 4 bases from V and 5 bases from J, the junction contained 2 bases not matched to a gene. Germline-derived CDR1 and CDR2 are KGHSH and LQKENI. CDR3 amino acids: CASSRGTGDEQYF. The DNA of the CDR3 is TGTGCCAGCTCACGGGGGACAGGGGACGAGCAGTACTTC.